The sequence of this T cell receptor (beta chain) was determined in a study of blood T cell repertoires in COVID-19. The protocol was immunoSEQ multiplex PCR, while the TCRdb copy is restricted to in-frame clones and leaves out a portion. The data show some 150,000 clones, with around four fifths seen just once and around two fifths held by the top ten. V lost 6 bases to trimming and J lost 2 bases, with 17 bases between them. Germline V lookup: CDR1 MNHEY, CDR2 SVGEGT. This CDR3 comprises 15 residues. This clonotype originated in a human donor in a cohort sampled during active COVID-19. V gene TRBV6-2 or TRBV6-3 combines with J gene TRBJ2-7; D is perhaps TRBD1 (5 bases). The sequenced sample consisted of peripheral blood. Here the CDR3 reads CASSLYPRATYEQYF. CDR3 in DNA: TGTGCCAGCAGCCTCTATCCCAGGGCGACCTACGAGCAGTACTTC.